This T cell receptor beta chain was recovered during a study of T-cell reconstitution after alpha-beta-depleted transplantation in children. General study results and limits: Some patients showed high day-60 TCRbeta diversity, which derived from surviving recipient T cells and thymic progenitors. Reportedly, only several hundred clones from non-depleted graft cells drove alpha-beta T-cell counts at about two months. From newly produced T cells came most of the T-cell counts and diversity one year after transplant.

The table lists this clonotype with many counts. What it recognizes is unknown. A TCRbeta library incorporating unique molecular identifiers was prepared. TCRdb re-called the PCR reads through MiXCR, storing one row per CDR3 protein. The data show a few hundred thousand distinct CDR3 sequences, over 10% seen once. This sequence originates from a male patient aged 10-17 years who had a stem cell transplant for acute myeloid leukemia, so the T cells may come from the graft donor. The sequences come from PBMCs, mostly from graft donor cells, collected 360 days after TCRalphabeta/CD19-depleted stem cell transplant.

CDR3 sequence: CSPWDQGASYEQYF. CDR3 nucleotides: TGCAGCCCTTGGGATCAGGGGGCCTCCTACGAGCAGTACTTC. The chain links TRBV29-1 to TRBJ2-7; 8 bases map to TRBD1. This CDR3 comprises 14 residues. The germline CDR1 and CDR2 sequences are SQVTM and ANQGSEA. V gave up 8 bases and J gave up 0 bases; unmatched junction bases: 9.